Shown below are 4 T cell receptor beta chains from a single sample sequenced in a study of blood T cell repertoires in COVID-19. The protocol was immunoSEQ multiplex PCR, while the TCRdb copy is restricted to in-frame clones and leaves out a portion. Of about 140,000 clones in the sample, 65% to 85% are singletons; the top ten hold 3% to 5%. What was sequenced was peripheral blood. These TCRs come from a woman in her fifties or sixties with acute or convalescent COVID-19.

The DNA for the CDR3 is TGTGCCAGCTCACCCGATCTGGGGGAGGGACGGCACTCCTACGAGCAGTACTTC. Translating gives CASSPDLGEGRHSYEQYF. The genes are TRBV18 and TRBJ2-7; the match to TRBD2 covers 7 bases. Germline V gene sequence: CDR1 KGHSH, CDR2 LQKENI. CDR3 length: 18 residues. V trimming: 3 bases; J trimming: 0 bases; junction bases outside the gene matches: 14.

V and J are TRBV30 and TRBJ1-6; D unresolved. The CDR3 has 13 amino acids. Trimming removed 4 bases at V and 1 base at J, with 5 bases between. The germline gives CDR1 GTSNPN, CDR2 SVGIG (reference sequence). CDR3 bases: TGTGCCTGGACAGTTTCCTATAATTCACCCCTCCACTTT. It is translated as CAWTVSYNSPLHF.

The chain is built from TRBV2 and TRBJ1-6; TRBD1 matches at 7 bases. This CDR3 has 12 residues. J was trimmed by 11 bases and V by 8 bases; bases with no gene match: 6. Germline assignment: CDR1 SNHLY and CDR2 FYNNEI. CDR3 bases: TGTGCCAGCTACAGGGGTTCCCCACCCCTCCACTTT. This gives the protein CASYRGSPPLHF.

The chain uses TRBV3-1 (or the pseudogene TRBV3-2) and TRBJ2-7, with TRBD1 identical over 9 bases. Losses at the gene ends were 2 bases for V and 5 bases for J; bases not matched to a gene: 7. Germline V lookup: CDR1 LGHDT, CDR2 YNNKEL (reference sequence). The CDR3 loop spans 15 amino acids. CDR3 in amino acids: CASSQITGGNDEQYF. CDR3 DNA sequence: TGTGCCAGCAGCCAAATAACAGGGGGCAACGACGAGCAGTACTTC.